This T cell receptor beta chain was sequenced during a study of blood T cell repertoires in COVID-19. On the study more broadly: PBMCs, B-cell-depleted T cells, or T cells were the source of the cDNA or gDNA that made up the material.

Per the study methods: The authors estimated nucleated cell counts from reference gene primer amplification. Clones were read by immunoSEQ multiplex PCR, and TCRdb kept only the in-frame ones, dropping some. The DNA gave D and trimming, while V, J and clone size come from that table. The repertoire holds 95,000 to 100,000 clones, with around 74% as singletons. CDR1 KGHDR and CDR2 SFDVKD come from the germline V gene. V shed 4 bases and J 5 bases; nucleotides not matched to a gene: 8. CDR3 length equals 15 residues. This clonotype was obtained from a woman at least 80 years old with active or convalescent COVID-19. The V gene is TRBV24-1, the J gene TRBJ2-5; 8 positions agree with TRBD1. The sequenced sample consisted of peripheral blood. The CDR3 nucleotides are TGTGCCACCAGTGACCCACAGGGGGGAGGCGAGACCCAGTACTTC. Amino acids: CATSDPQGGGETQYF.